The 6 T cell receptor beta chains below come from one sample, sequenced in a study of T cell responses to AZD1222 COVID-19 vaccine. Clones were read by immunoSEQ multiplex PCR, and TCRdb kept only the in-frame ones, dropping some. The sample consists of about 48,000 clones, around 85% of them appearing once. The sample consisted of peripheral blood, taken 28 days after the second AZD1222 dose. Receptors originate from an adult who received the AZD1222 COVID-19 vaccine.

The chain recombines TRBV7-9 with TRBJ2-7, with TRBD2 matching over 8 bases. The CDR3 is 12 amino acids. The V gene end was trimmed by 2 bases and the J gene end by 7 bases; junction bases not matched to a gene: 1. CDR1 and CDR2 (germline): SEHNR, FQNEAQ (reference sequence). The CDR3 protein is CASSLSGGEQYF. The CDR3 DNA reads TGTGCCAGCAGCTTATCGGGAGGGGAGCAGTACTTC. Supplemented by reference TRBV7-9 and TRBJ2-7, the full variable domain reads DTGVSQNPRHKITKRGQNVTFRCDPISEHNRLYWYRQTLGQGPEFLTYFQNEAQLEKSRLLSDRFSAERPKGSFSTLEIQRTEQGDSAMYLCASSLSGGEQYFGPGTRLTVT.

This clone showed up just a few times. J is TRBJ2-7 and V is TRBV7-2; TRBD2 agrees at 13 bases. This CDR3 region has 14 residues. Germline V CDR1 and CDR2: SGHTA, FQGNSA. Germline trimming cut 5 bases from V and 4 bases from J; bases unmatched to any gene: 2. CDR3 DNA sequence: TGTGCCAGCAGCCAACTAGCGGGAGGGTACGAGCAGTACTTC. Translating it yields CASSQLAGGYEQYF.

The CDR3 sequence: CRGGYNEQFF. Written as DNA, the CDR3 is TGCAGGGGAGGGTACAATGAGCAGTTCTTC. The V gene is TRBV23-1, the J gene TRBJ2-1, with TRBD2 identical over 7 bases. TRBV23-1 is filed as an ORF, its function uncertain. This CDR3 contains 10 residues.

DNA for the CDR3: TGTGCCAGCAGTGGTCTAGCGGGAGGCGATGAGCAGTTCTTC. This sequence encodes CASSGLAGGDEQFF. The chain joins TRBV2 to TRBJ2-1, with 11 bases identical to TRBD2. V shed 4 bases and J 8 bases; nucleotides not matched to a gene: 4. Germline assignment: CDR1 SNHLY and CDR2 FYNNEI. CDR3 length equals 14 residues.

This chain uses TRBV15 with TRBJ1-6; no clear D. The CDR3 runs to 14 residues. The germline CDR1 and CDR2 sequences are LNHNV and YYDKDF (reference sequence). V was cut by 0 bases and J by 9 bases, with 9 bases left in between. CDR3 protein: CATSRDMSGSPLHF. The DNA of the CDR3 is TGTGCCACCAGCAGAGACATGTCAGGTTCACCCCTCCACTTT.

The chain is built from TRBV5-1 and TRBJ1-6; D is uncertain. The CDR3 loop spans 16 amino acids. Germline V gives CDR1 SGHRS, CDR2 YFSETQ. Trimming removed 4 bases at V and 1 base at J, with 12 bases between. The CDR3 sequence is CASSQEPGSYNSPLHF. The CDR3 bases are TGCGCCAGCAGCCAAGAACCTGGATCCTATAATTCACCCCTCCACTTT.